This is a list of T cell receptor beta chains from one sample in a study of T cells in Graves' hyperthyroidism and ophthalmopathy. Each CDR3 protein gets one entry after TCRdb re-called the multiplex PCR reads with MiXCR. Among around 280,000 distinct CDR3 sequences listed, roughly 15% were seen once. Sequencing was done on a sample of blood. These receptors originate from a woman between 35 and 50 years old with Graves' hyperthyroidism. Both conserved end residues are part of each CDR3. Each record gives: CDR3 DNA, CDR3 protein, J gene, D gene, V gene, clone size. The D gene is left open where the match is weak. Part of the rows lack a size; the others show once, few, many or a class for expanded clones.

DNA: TGTGGAAGTAATTGGCAGGGCTATGGCTACACCTTC; CDR3: CGSNWQGYGYTF; J: TRBJ1-2; D: -; V: TRBV6-1; size: many
DNA: TGTGCCAGCAAAAAGGGGAACATGAACACTGAAGCTTTCTTT; CDR3: CASKKGNMNTEAFF; J: TRBJ1-1; D: -; V: TRBV6-1; size: many
DNA: TGTGCCAGCAGTTCCCGCCCCAGGGGTGAGGTCTATGAGCAGTTCTTC; CDR3: CASSSRPRGEVYEQFF; J: TRBJ2-1; D: -; V: TRBV27; size: -
DNA: TGCAGTGCTGGTACAGCGGGAAGGGAGACCCAGTACTTC; CDR3: CSAGTAGRETQYF; J: TRBJ2-5; D: TRBD2; V: TRBV20-1; size: -
DNA: TGTGCCAGCTCACCAGGCGCTGAGAGGCCCGGGGAGCTGGTTTTT; CDR3: CASSPGAERPGELVF; J: TRBJ2-2; D: -; V: TRBV18; size: once
DNA: TGTGCCAGCATGGCGGATTCCAATGAAAAACTGTTTTTT; CDR3: CASMADSNEKLFF; J: TRBJ1-4; D: -; V: TRBV2; size: many
DNA: TGTGCCAGCAGTGAGTCTAGACTAGCGGGAGGGTACGAGCAGTACTTC; CDR3: CASSESRLAGGYEQYF; J: TRBJ2-7; D: TRBD2; V: TRBV6-1; size: many
DNA: TGTGCCAGCAGCTTGGCGAATACGGGCTATGGCTACACCTTC; CDR3: CASSLANTGYGYTF; J: TRBJ1-2; D: -; V: TRBV5-6; size: many
DNA: TGTGCCAGCAGTCCCCCTGGACTAGCGGGAAGGGGGCAGAAAGAGACCCAGTACTTC; CDR3: CASSPPGLAGRGQKETQYF; J: TRBJ2-5; D: TRBD2; V: TRBV28; size: many
DNA: TGTGCCAGTAGTGTGGGACAGGTCTCCTACGAGCAGTACTTC; CDR3: CASSVGQVSYEQYF; J: TRBJ2-7; D: TRBD1; V: TRBV19; size: -
DNA: TGTGCCAGCAGTGACAGTCGACAGGATCAGCCCCAGCATTTT; CDR3: CASSDSRQDQPQHF; J: TRBJ1-5; D: -; V: TRBV2; size: many
DNA: TGTGCCATCAGTGGAACGGGCCAGGGGCAGCCCCAGCATTTT; CDR3: CAISGTGQGQPQHF; J: TRBJ1-5; D: -; V: TRBV10-3; size: many
DNA: TGTGCCAGCAGGGAAAAGACTAGCGGGAACTACAATGAGCAGTTCTTC; CDR3: CASREKTSGNYNEQFF; J: TRBJ2-1; D: TRBD2; V: TRBV2; size: many
DNA: TGTGCCATTATCAGGGAGCTGGACACCGGGGAGCTGTTTTTT; CDR3: CAIIRELDTGELFF; J: TRBJ2-2; D: -; V: TRBV10-3; size: -
DNA: TGTGCCTGGAGTGGGGCCGGTGGCTACACCTTC; CDR3: CAWSGAGGYTF; J: TRBJ1-2; D: -; V: TRBV30; size: many
DNA: TGCGCCAGCAGTGACATAGCGTGGGTCCAGTGCGCAATCTACGAGCAGTACTTC; CDR3: CASSDIAWVQCAIYEQYF; J: TRBJ2-7; D: -; V: TRBV10-1; size: many
DNA: TGTGCCAGCAGTTTATCAGGCCAGCTTGGAAACACCATATATTTT; CDR3: CASSLSGQLGNTIYF; J: TRBJ1-3; D: -; V: TRBV28; size: many
DNA: TGTGCCAGTAGTGGATTTAGCGGAGGCAGGTACAATGAGCAGTTCTTC; CDR3: CASSGFSGGRYNEQFF; J: TRBJ2-1; D: -; V: TRBV19; size: -
DNA: TGTGCCAGCAGGACAGACGGTGAGCCCCAGCATTTT; CDR3: CASRTDGEPQHF; J: TRBJ1-5; D: -; V: TRBV6-1; size: many
DNA: TGTGCCAGCACCACAGGGTACAGAGCCTACGAGCAGTACTTC; CDR3: CASTTGYRAYEQYF; J: TRBJ2-7; D: -; V: TRBV3-1; size: many
DNA: TGCGCCAGCAGCCCCGAGGCCGGGAAGCAGTTCTTC; CDR3: CASSPEAGKQFF; J: TRBJ2-1; D: -; V: TRBV5-1; size: many
DNA: TGTGCCAGCGGAGATGCGGGAACAGATACGCAGTATTTT; CDR3: CASGDAGTDTQYF; J: TRBJ2-3; D: -; V: TRBV7-9; size: few
DNA: TGTGCCAGCAGCTTAGGCCCACTAGTTCGGTACGAGCAGTACTTC; CDR3: CASSLGPLVRYEQYF; J: TRBJ2-7; D: -; V: TRBV7-2; size: many
DNA: TGTGCCAGCAGAGTCGGAGTCCACAATGAGCAGTTCTTC; CDR3: CASRVGVHNEQFF; J: TRBJ2-1; D: -; V: TRBV6-2/TRBV6-3; size: many
DNA: TGTGCCAGCAGCCAAGCGGCTAGCGGGAACCAAGAGACCCAGTACTTC; CDR3: CASSQAASGNQETQYF; J: TRBJ2-5; D: TRBD2; V: TRBV3-1; size: many
DNA: TGTGCCAGCAGACAAGGGACAGGGGGTTACAACTATGGCTACACCTTC; CDR3: CASRQGTGGYNYGYTF; J: TRBJ1-2; D: TRBD1; V: TRBV28; size: -
DNA: TGTGCCAGCAGCGACGGGACAGGGGAACCCTACGAGCAGTACTTC; CDR3: CASSDGTGEPYEQYF; J: TRBJ2-7; D: TRBD1; V: TRBV13; size: many
DNA: TGTGCCAGTAGTAGACAGGGGGCCGATGAGCAGTTCTTC; CDR3: CASSRQGADEQFF; J: TRBJ2-1; D: TRBD1; V: TRBV19; size: few
DNA: TGTGCCATCAGTGAATTAGGACAGGGGCTTGGCTACACCTTC; CDR3: CAISELGQGLGYTF; J: TRBJ1-2; D: TRBD1; V: TRBV10-3; size: few
DNA: TGTGCCAGCAGTAAGCATAGCGGACCCTACGAGCAGTACTTC; CDR3: CASSKHSGPYEQYF; J: TRBJ2-7; D: -; V: TRBV11-1; size: many
DNA: TGTGCCAGCAGACCCGGGGTGGGCGAGCAGTACTTC; CDR3: CASRPGVGEQYF; J: TRBJ2-7; D: -; V: TRBV7-9; size: many
DNA: TGTGCCAGCAGCTCAGGACAGGGAAATTATCAGCCCCAGCATTTT; CDR3: CASSSGQGNYQPQHF; J: TRBJ1-5; D: TRBD1; V: TRBV5-6; size: many
DNA: TGTGCCAGCAGCCTAATAGCGGGACCGATCGGGGAGCTGTTTTTT; CDR3: CASSLIAGPIGELFF; J: TRBJ2-2; D: TRBD2; V: TRBV7-9; size: few
DNA: TGTGCCAGCAGTTTAATCGGGGGGGACACTGAAGCTTTCTTT; CDR3: CASSLIGGDTEAFF; J: TRBJ1-1; D: -; V: TRBV28; size: many
DNA: TGTGCCAGCAGTGAAGCCCCGTCTATTTCCCCCCGCAAGCCCCAGCATTTT; CDR3: CASSEAPSISPRKPQHF; J: TRBJ1-5; D: -; V: TRBV6-1; size: many
DNA: TGTGCCAGCAGTTACGATCCGAGTGAGCGTTACTATGGCTACACCTTC; CDR3: CASSYDPSERYYGYTF; J: TRBJ1-2; D: -; V: TRBV6-5; size: many
DNA: TGTGCCAGCAGTACTACAGGGGCTGAGCAGTTCTTC; CDR3: CASSTTGAEQFF; J: TRBJ2-1; D: TRBD1; V: TRBV6-2/TRBV6-3; size: many
DNA: TGCAGTGCTAGGTGGGGTCTCGGCGGCTACACCTTC; CDR3: CSARWGLGGYTF; J: TRBJ1-2; D: -; V: TRBV20-1; size: many
DNA: TGTGCCATCAGCTCTGCGGAGGGGGAGCAGTACTTC; CDR3: CAISSAEGEQYF; J: TRBJ2-7; D: -; V: TRBV10-3; size: -
DNA: TGCAGTGCCAAATTAACAGGGTACACTGAAGCTTTCTTT; CDR3: CSAKLTGYTEAFF; J: TRBJ1-1; D: -; V: TRBV20-1; size: many
DNA: TGTGCCAGCTCACGGGGACAGTATCAGCCCCAGCATTTT; CDR3: CASSRGQYQPQHF; J: TRBJ1-5; D: TRBD1; V: TRBV6-1; size: few
DNA: TGTGCCAGCAGCCAAGACGGAAACACAGATACGCAGTATTTT; CDR3: CASSQDGNTDTQYF; J: TRBJ2-3; D: -; V: TRBV4-2; size: few
DNA: TGTGCCAGCCGGGGACTAGCGGGAGCAGATACGCAGTATTTT; CDR3: CASRGLAGADTQYF; J: TRBJ2-3; D: TRBD2; V: TRBV19; size: -
DNA: TGTGCCAGCAGGTCATTAGGAGAGACCCAGTACTTC; CDR3: CASRSLGETQYF; J: TRBJ2-5; D: -; V: TRBV27; size: many
DNA: TGTGCCAGCAGGCCCGTCGGCGGAAGGAACACTGAAGCTTTCTTT; CDR3: CASRPVGGRNTEAFF; J: TRBJ1-1; D: -; V: TRBV2; size: many
DNA: TGTGCCAGCAGCCAAGAACAGGGGTTCAGGGAGCTGTTTTTT; CDR3: CASSQEQGFRELFF; J: TRBJ2-2; D: TRBD1; V: TRBV3-1; size: -
DNA: TGTGCCAGCGGGGACTACTACAATGAGCAGTTCTTC; CDR3: CASGDYYNEQFF; J: TRBJ2-1; D: TRBD2; V: TRBV6-1; size: many
DNA: TGTGCCAGTACCAACAGGGACGGCCTTGAAGCTTTCTTT; CDR3: CASTNRDGLEAFF; J: TRBJ1-1; D: -; V: TRBV19; size: many
DNA: TGTGCCAGCAGCCAAGAGAGTGAGCAGTTCTTC; CDR3: CASSQESEQFF; J: TRBJ2-1; D: -; V: TRBV3-1; size: many
DNA: TGTGCCAGCATCAGAAACGGGTTATCCTACAATGAGCAGTTCTTC; CDR3: CASIRNGLSYNEQFF; J: TRBJ2-1; D: -; V: TRBV2; size: many
DNA: TGCGCCAGCAGCCAAGTGCCTGGGATTTCACGCGGAGCTTTCTTT; CDR3: CASSQVPGISRGAFF; J: TRBJ1-1; D: -; V: TRBV4-1; size: few
DNA: TGTGCCAGCAGCTCCGACAGGGAGGGGAGTAATGAAAAACTGTTTTTT; CDR3: CASSSDREGSNEKLFF; J: TRBJ1-4; D: TRBD1; V: TRBV11-2; size: many
DNA: TGTGCCAGCAGTCCCCCCCGGGGAGCGGGGGTCTCCTACGAGCAGTACTTC; CDR3: CASSPPRGAGVSYEQYF; J: TRBJ2-7; D: TRBD2; V: TRBV28; size: many
DNA: TGTGCCAGCAGCCAGGGGGCCAGCACCGGGGAGCTGTTTTTT; CDR3: CASSQGASTGELFF; J: TRBJ2-2; D: TRBD1; V: TRBV7-3; size: few